The source of this T cell receptor (beta chain) is a study of breast tumors, draining lymph nodes, adjacent tissues. TCRdb reanalysed the multiplex PCR reads using MiXCR and keeps one entry per CDR3 protein. The sample has fewer than 85,000 distinct CDR3 sequences; roughly a fifth are singletons. The CDR3 totals 17 residues. Comments on this clonotype: What it binds is unknown.

Breast cancer patients provided tissue from their axillary draining lymph nodes. Study results and limitations: Data only fit, rather than demonstrated, lymph node origin of most tumor T cells. Tumor and nontumor repertoires were significantly more similar in luminal-like than in basal-like breast cancer. Findings are consistent with lymph node origin and intratumoral expansion of most tumor T cells. Tumor repertoires ranked between lymph nodes and nontumor tissue in diversity, with V and J gene preferences.

This chain uses TRBV3-2 with TRBJ2-7; the D call TRBD2 from the table was never checked on the DNA. TRBV3-2 is designated a pseudogene. The receptor was derived from a female donor with breast cancer. Some clones in this sample may be carry-over from other donors' samples. Sequencing was performed on axillary lymph node tissue. The CDR3 bases are TGTGCCAGCAGCCAAGATCCTTGCGGGAGAGGGCCCCTCGGGCAGTACTTC. Translation: CASSQDPCGRGPLGQYF.